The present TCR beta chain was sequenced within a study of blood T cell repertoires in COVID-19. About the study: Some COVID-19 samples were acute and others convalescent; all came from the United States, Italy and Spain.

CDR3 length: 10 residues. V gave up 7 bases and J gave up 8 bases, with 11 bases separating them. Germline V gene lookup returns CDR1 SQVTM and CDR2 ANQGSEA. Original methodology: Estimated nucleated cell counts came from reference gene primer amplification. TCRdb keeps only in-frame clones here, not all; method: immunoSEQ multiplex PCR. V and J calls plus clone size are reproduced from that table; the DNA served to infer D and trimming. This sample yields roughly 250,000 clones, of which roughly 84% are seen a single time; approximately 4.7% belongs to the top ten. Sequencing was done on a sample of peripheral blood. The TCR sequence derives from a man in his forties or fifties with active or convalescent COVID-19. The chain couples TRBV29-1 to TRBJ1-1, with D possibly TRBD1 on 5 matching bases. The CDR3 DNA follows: TGCAGCGCTACAGGTCAGGAAGCTTTCTTT. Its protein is CSATGQEAFF.